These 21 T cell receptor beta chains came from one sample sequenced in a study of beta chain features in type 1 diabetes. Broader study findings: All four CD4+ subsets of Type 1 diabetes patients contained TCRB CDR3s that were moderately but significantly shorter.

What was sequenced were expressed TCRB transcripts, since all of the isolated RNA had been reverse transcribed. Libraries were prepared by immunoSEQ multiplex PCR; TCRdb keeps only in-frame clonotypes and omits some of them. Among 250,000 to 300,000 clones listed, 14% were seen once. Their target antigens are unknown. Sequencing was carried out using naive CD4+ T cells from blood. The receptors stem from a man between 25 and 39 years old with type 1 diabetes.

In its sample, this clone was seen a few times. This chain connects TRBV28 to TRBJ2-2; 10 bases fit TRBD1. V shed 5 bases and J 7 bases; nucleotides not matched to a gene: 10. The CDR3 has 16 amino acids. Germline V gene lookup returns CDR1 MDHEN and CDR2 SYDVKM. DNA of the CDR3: TGTGCCAGCAGTCCCTCAGGACAGGGGGTCAGCGGGGAGCTGTTTTTT. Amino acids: CASSPSGQGVSGELFF.

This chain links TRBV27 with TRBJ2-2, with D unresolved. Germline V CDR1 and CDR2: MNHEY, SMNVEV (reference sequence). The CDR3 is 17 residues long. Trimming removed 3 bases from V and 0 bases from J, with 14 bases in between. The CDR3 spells CASSFRPGTPNTGELFF. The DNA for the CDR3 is TGTGCCAGCAGTTTCAGGCCCGGAACTCCGAACACCGGGGAGCTGTTTTTT.

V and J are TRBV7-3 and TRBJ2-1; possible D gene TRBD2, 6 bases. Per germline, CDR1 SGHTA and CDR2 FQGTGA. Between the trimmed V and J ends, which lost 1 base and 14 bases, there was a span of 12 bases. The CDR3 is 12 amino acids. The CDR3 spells CASSLSGDWKFF. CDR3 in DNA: TGTGCCAGCAGCTTAAGCGGGGACTGGAAGTTCTTC.

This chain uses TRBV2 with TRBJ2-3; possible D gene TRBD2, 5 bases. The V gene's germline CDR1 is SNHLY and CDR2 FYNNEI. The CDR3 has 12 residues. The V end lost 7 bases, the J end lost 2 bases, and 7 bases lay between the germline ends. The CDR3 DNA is TGTGCCAGCACAGCGGCCACAGATACGCAGTATTTT. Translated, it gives CASTAATDTQYF.

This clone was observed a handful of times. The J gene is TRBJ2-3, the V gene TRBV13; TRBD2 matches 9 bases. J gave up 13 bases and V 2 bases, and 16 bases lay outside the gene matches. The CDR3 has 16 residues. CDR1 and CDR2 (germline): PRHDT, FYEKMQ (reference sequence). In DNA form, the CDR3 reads TGTGCCAGCAGCTTAAGGCCCCTAGCGGGATCCCGCCCCGAGTATTTT. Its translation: CASSLRPLAGSRPEYF.

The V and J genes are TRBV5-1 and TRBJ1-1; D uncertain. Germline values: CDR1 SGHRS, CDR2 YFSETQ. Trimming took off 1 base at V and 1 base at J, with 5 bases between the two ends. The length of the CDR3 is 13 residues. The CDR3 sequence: CASSLRENTEAFF. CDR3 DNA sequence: TGCGCCAGCAGCTTGAGAGAGAACACTGAAGCTTTCTTT.

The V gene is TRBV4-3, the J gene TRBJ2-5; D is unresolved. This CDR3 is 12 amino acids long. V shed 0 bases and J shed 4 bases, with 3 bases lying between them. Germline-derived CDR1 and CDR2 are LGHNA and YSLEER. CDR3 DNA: TGCGCCAGCAGCCAAGATAGAGAGACCCAGTACTTC. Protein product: CASSQDRETQYF.

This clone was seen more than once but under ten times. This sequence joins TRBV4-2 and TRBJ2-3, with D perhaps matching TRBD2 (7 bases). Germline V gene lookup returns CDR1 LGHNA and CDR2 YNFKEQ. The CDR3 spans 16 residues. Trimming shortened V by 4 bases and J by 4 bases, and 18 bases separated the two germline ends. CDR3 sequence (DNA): TGTGCCAGCAGCCGAGGCTCGGGGGAGGGGGCAGATACGCAGTATTTT. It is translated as CASSRGSGEGADTQYF.

The CDR3 loop reads CASTGGFYNEQFF. DNA of the CDR3: TGTGCCAGTACTGGCGGGTTTTACAATGAGCAGTTCTTC. This chain uses TRBV19 with TRBJ2-1; D is perhaps TRBD2 (5 bases). Germline values: CDR1 LNHDA, CDR2 SQIVND (reference sequence). The CDR3 totals 13 residues. V lost 7 bases and J 4 bases, leaving 11 bases between the germline ends.

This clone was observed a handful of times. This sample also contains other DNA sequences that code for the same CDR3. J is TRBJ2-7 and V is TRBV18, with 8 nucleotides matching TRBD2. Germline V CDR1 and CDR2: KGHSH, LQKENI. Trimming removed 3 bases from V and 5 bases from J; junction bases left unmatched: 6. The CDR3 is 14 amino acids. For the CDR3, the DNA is TGTGCCAGCTCACCTCTGGCGGGAGGCAACGAGCAGTACTTC. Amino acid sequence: CASSPLAGGNEQYF.

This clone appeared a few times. Here the CDR3 DNA reads TGTGCCAGCAGTTTTCGGGTTCGCACAGATACGCAGTATTTT. Translation gives CASSFRVRTDTQYF. The rearrangement joins TRBV28 to TRBJ2-3; D call uncertain. Germline loops: CDR1 MDHEN, CDR2 SYDVKM. V lost 3 bases and J 1 base, leaving 8 bases between the germline ends. The CDR3 contains 14 residues. Drawing the rest from reference TRBV28 and TRBJ2-3, the complete variable domain is DVKVTQSSRYLVKRTGEKVFLECVQDMDHENMFWYRQDPGLGLRLIYFSYDVKMKEKGDIPEGYSVSREKKERFSLILESASTNQTSMYLCASSFRVRTDTQYFGPGTRLTVL.

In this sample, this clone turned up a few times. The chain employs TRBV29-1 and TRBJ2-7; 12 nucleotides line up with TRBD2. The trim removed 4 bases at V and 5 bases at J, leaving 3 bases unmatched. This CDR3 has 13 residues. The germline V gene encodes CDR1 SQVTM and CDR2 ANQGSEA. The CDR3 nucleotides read TGCAGCGTTGGTCTAGCGGGAGGGGACGAGCAGTACTTC. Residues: CSVGLAGGDEQYF.

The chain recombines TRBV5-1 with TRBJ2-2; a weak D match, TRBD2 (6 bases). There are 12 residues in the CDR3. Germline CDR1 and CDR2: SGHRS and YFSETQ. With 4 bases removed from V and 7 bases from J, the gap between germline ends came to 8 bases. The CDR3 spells CASSPGVGELFF. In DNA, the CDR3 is TGCGCCAGCAGCCCGGGGGTCGGGGAGCTGTTTTTT.

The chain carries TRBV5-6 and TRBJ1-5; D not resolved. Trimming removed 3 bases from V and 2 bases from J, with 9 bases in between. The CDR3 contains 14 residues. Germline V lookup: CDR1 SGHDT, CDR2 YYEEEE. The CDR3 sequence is CASSYRRGNQPQHF. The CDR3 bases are TGTGCCAGCAGCTACCGACGGGGCAATCAGCCCCAGCATTTT.

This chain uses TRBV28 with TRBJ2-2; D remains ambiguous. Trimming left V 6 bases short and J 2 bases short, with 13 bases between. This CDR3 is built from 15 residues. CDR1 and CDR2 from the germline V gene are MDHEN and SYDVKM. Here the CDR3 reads CASSTTATNTGELFF. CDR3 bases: TGTGCCAGCAGCACGACTGCGACTAACACCGGGGAGCTGTTTTTT.

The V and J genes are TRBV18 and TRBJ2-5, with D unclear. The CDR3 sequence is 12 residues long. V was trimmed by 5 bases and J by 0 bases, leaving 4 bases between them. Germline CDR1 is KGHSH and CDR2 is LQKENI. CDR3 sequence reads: CASSSYQETQYF. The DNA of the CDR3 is TGTGCCAGCTCATCGTACCAAGAGACCCAGTACTTC.

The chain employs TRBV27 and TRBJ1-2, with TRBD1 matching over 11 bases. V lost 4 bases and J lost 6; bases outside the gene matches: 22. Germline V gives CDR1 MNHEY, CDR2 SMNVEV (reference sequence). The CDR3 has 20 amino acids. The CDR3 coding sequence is TGTGCCAGCAGTTCCAATCCCCGGACAGGGGGCGCTAGCCGGCGTCATGGCTACACCTTC. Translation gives CASSSNPRTGGASRRHGYTF.

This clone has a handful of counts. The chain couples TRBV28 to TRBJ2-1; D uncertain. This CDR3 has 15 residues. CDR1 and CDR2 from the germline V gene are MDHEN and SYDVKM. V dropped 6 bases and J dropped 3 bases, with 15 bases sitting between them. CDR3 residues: CASSLDFTFYNEQFF. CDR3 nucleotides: TGTGCCAGCAGCCTAGACTTCACTTTCTACAATGAGCAGTTCTTC.

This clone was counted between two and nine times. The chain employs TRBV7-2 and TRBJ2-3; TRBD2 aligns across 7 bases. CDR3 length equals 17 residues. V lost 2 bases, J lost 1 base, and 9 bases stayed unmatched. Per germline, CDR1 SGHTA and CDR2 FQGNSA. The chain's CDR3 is CASSLRERGGRTDTQYF. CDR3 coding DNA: TGTGCCAGCAGCTTAAGGGAGCGGGGCGGACGCACAGATACGCAGTATTTT.

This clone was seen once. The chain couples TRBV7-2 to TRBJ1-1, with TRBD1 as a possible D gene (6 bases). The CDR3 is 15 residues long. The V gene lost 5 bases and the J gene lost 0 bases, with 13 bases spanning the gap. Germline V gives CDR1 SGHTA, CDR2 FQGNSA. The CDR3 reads CASSQRTAMNTEAFF. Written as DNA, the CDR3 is TGTGCCAGCAGCCAAAGGACAGCAATGAACACTGAAGCTTTCTTT.

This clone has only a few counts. The CDR3 loop is CASSSGTAQETQYF. In DNA form, the CDR3 reads TGTGCCAGCAGTTCTGGGACAGCGCAAGAGACCCAGTACTTC. The chain couples TRBV28 to TRBJ2-5; 7 nucleotides match TRBD1. The CDR3 runs to 14 residues. J lost 2 bases, V lost 4 bases, and 4 bases had no gene match. The germline V gene has CDR1 MDHEN and CDR2 SYDVKM.